Each of the 26 T cell receptor beta chains below was sequenced from the same sample in a study of prognosis after radiotherapy for stage I lung cancer (dated by TCRdb to the early 2020s). Sequencing was carried out with an Illumina HiSeq 3000. Two rounds of multiplex PCR on genomic DNA were used to amplify the TCR beta CDR3 region. In the first PCR round, primers specific to each TRBV and TRBJ gene were used, and the primer sequences were filed in Chinese patent CN105087789A. TCRdb's own reprocessing of the public reads used fastp at Q25 and MiXCR and kept productive beta chains. Rows with a matching CDR3 protein are joined into one entry that keeps the most common DNA and genes. The sample table shows about 59,000 distinct CDR3 sequences, and 26% are seen once. The top ten clonotypes cover 7.5% of the sample. The specimen comprised PBMCs, sampled before or after stereotactic body radiation therapy (not recorded which). These receptors all come from a donor aged 50 or older with non-small cell lung cancer.

With respect to this clonotype: This likely came from a read error, as a far larger clone is one base away. The chain combines TRBV6-6 with TRBJ2-3; 7 nucleotides align to TRBD1. Germline V lookup: CDR1 MNHNY, CDR2 SVGAGI (reference sequence). The CDR3 loop spans 15 amino acids. The CDR3 sequence is CASIYSGGRGDTQYF. The CDR3, as DNA: TGTGCCAGCATTTACTCAGGCGGCAGGGGGGATACGCAGTATTTT.

The table lists this clonotype with a few counts. The gene calls are TRBV5-4 and TRBJ1-6, with 7 bases matching TRBD1. Trimming took 5 bases from V and 7 from J; bases not matched to a gene: 3. The CDR3 length is 13 residues. CDR1 and CDR2 from the germline V gene are SGHNT and YYREEE (reference sequence). CDR3 DNA: TGTGCCAGCAGACAGGACAGGAATTCACCCCTCCACTTT. Translation: CASRQDRNSPLHF.

Worth noting for this clonotype: This likely traces to a read error, being one base from a far larger clone. The chain carries TRBV12-3 or TRBV12-4 and TRBJ2-5, with 10 bases that match TRBD2. The J call may be mistaken, given a closer DNA end match to TRBJ2-1. The CDR3 runs to 15 residues. The CDR3 DNA is TGTGTCAGCAGTTATAGCGGGGGGCCTTCCAATGAGCAGTTCTTC. It specifies CVSSYSGGPSNEQFF.

For this clonotype: A much larger clone differs from this one at a single base, so this may be a read error. This CDR3 is CASSYSLGMGQGFTEAFF. The CDR3 nucleotides read TGTGCCAGCAGTTACTCATTAGGCATGGGACAGGGGTTCACTGAAGCTTTCTTT. The V and J genes are TRBV6-2 or TRBV6-3 and TRBJ1-1; 10 nucleotides agree with TRBD1. The CDR3 consists of 18 residues. Trimming removed 0 bases from V and 4 bases from J; junction bases left unmatched: 11. Germline V gives CDR1 MNHEY, CDR2 SVGEGT.

The rearrangement uses TRBV6-1 and TRBJ1-1, with 7 bases lining up with TRBD1. The CDR3 has 15 residues. The trim removed 6 bases at V and 3 bases at J, leaving 10 bases unmatched. Germline CDR1 is MNHNS and CDR2 is SASEGT. DNA for the CDR3: TGTGCCAGCAGAGACCCGACAGGGAGGGACACTGAAGCTTTCTTT. Translation: CASRDPTGRDTEAFF.

The table lists this clonotype with many counts. V gene TRBV6-1 combines with J gene TRBJ1-1; the D gene is possibly TRBD1 (6 bases). Germline CDR1 MNHNS, CDR2 SASEGT. Between the trimmed V and J ends, which lost 9 bases and 2 bases, there was a span of 16 bases. CDR3 size: 14 residues. The CDR3 loop reads CASFSTGLNTEAFF. The CDR3 DNA reads TGTGCCAGTTTTTCGACAGGCCTTAACACTGAAGCTTTCTTT.

With respect to this clonotype: This may come from a read error, since a much larger clone is one base off. This chain links TRBV20-1 with TRBJ2-3; 7 nucleotides agree with TRBD1. The germline CDR1 and CDR2 sequences are DFQATT and SNEGSKA (reference sequence). The CDR3 contains 13 residues. The junction had 6 bases not matched to a gene; V was cut back by 6 bases and J by 3 bases. Here the CDR3 reads CSASGGRTDTQYF. CDR3 nucleotides: TGCAGTGCCTCAGGGGGTAGGACAGATACGCAGTATTTT.

This clonotype was observed at least ten times. The genes are TRBV19 and TRBJ1-1; D gene unclear. This CDR3 is built from 12 residues. With 5 bases removed from V and 9 bases from J, the gap between germline ends came to 13 bases. CDR1 is LNHDA and CDR2 is SQIVND in the germline V gene (reference sequence). This CDR3 is CASSPRDSQAFF. DNA of the CDR3: TGTGCCAGTAGTCCCCGGGATTCTCAAGCTTTCTTT. Full variable domain (rest looked up from reference TRBV19 and TRBJ1-1): DGGITQSPKYLFRKEGQNVTLSCEQNLNHDAMYWYRQDPGQGLRLIYYSQIVNDFQKGDIAEGYSVSREKKESFPLTVTSAQKNPTAFYLCASSPRDSQAFFGQGTRLTVV.

There are many counts of this clonotype. This chain joins TRBV6-5 and TRBJ1-5; D is undetermined. This CDR3 is 14 amino acids long. V dropped 3 bases and J dropped 3 bases, with 9 bases sitting between them. Germline CDR1 and CDR2: MNHEY and SVGAGI. The CDR3 sequence is CASSYGRVNQPQHF. The CDR3 DNA reads as TGTGCCAGCAGTTATGGCAGAGTCAATCAGCCCCAGCATTTT.

This clonotype was counted between two and nine times. The genes are TRBV5-5 and TRBJ1-2; the match to TRBD1 covers 9 bases. Per the germline V gene, CDR1 is SGHKS and CDR2 is YYEKEE (reference sequence). The junction had 9 bases not matched to a gene; V was cut back by 3 bases and J by 6 bases. The CDR3 contains 15 residues. The CDR3 DNA follows: TGTGCCAGCAGCTACAACAGGGGGCGCGGTGATGGCTACACCTTC. Protein product: CASSYNRGRGDGYTF.

Worth noting for this clonotype: A far larger clone is a single base away, which makes a read error likely. This chain joins TRBV6-1 and TRBJ2-1, with D possibly being TRBD2 (7 bases). The CDR3 loop spans 15 amino acids. Germline V gene sequence: CDR1 MNHNS, CDR2 SASEGT. V was clipped by 7 bases and J by 10 bases, with 23 bases between them. The CDR3 sequence: CASTEGGDRGYEQFF. Here the CDR3 DNA reads TGTGCCAGCACCGAAGGGGGGGACCGTGGGTACGAGCAGTTCTTC.

This clonotype was detected many times. V and J are TRBV10-2 and TRBJ2-1; 10 bases line up with TRBD2. The CDR3 sequence is 14 residues long. CDR1 is WSHSY, CDR2 SAAADI, per germline. V dropped 7 bases and J dropped 4; count of bases not matched to a gene: 4. The CDR3 loop is CASTRTSGYNEQFF. In DNA, the CDR3 is TGCGCCAGCACTCGGACTAGCGGATACAATGAGCAGTTCTTC.

This clonotype has ten or more counts. The chain links TRBV28 to TRBJ1-2, with a weak D call TRBD1 (5 bases). The ends were cut back, 3 bases at V and 13 bases at J, with 15 bases in the middle. CDR3 size: 12 residues. Germline V CDR1 and CDR2: MDHEN, SYDVKM. CDR3 protein: CASSFGADGVTF. For the CDR3, the DNA is TGTGCCAGCAGTTTTGGGGCGGACGGAGTCACCTTC.

This clonotype has at least ten counts. One end of the junction does not line up with germline, which may come from a read error. The V gene is TRBV3-1, the J gene TRBJ2-5; D is unclear. Germline values: CDR1 LGHDT, CDR2 YNNKEL (reference sequence). The CDR3 is 12 amino acids. The CDR3 is CASSQAAGPCHF. The CDR3 nucleotides are TGTGCCAGCAGCCAAGCGGCAGGCCCCTGCCACTTC.

Concerning this clonotype: It is likely a read error: a sequence one base away is far more abundant. The chain carries TRBV28 and TRBJ2-1; 9 bases map to TRBD1. Per germline, CDR1 MDHEN and CDR2 SYDVKM. The CDR3 is made up of 19 amino acids. V shed 5 bases, J shed 6 bases, and the junction held 20 bases outside the gene matches. The CDR3 region is CASSDSKLVNRGQGNEQFF. CDR3 DNA sequence: TGTGCCAGCAGTGATTCTAAGCTGGTTAACAGGGGGCAGGGCAATGAGCAGTTCTTC. The variable domain in full, completed from reference TRBV28 and TRBJ2-1, reads DVKVTQSSRYLVKRTGEKVFLECVQDMDHENMFWYRQDPGLGLRLIYFSYDVKMKEKGDIPEGYSVSREKKERFSLILESASTNQTSMYLCASSDSKLVNRGQGNEQFFGPGTRLTVL.

At least ten counts were recorded for this clonotype. This sequence joins TRBV5-1 and TRBJ2-5, with 8 bases lining up with TRBD1. There are 16 residues in the CDR3. Trimming removed 4 bases from V and 5 bases from J; junction bases left unmatched: 13. Germline V gene lookup returns CDR1 SGHRS and CDR2 YFSETQ. CDR3 bases: TGCGCCAGCAGCGCGATTCCGGGACAGGAGGGTGAGACCCAGTACTTC. As protein: CASSAIPGQEGETQYF.

This clonotype was found once. Since a far larger clone is one base different, this is likely a read error. This sequence joins TRBV6-2 or TRBV6-3 and TRBJ2-3; D perhaps matches TRBD2 (6 bases). The CDR3 length is 13 residues. Germline lookup yields CDR1 MNHEY and CDR2 SVGEGT. The CDR3 nucleotides read TGTCCCATCAGTGAGTCGGGGGCAGATACGCAGTATTTT. It codes for CPISESGADTQYF.

In this sample, this clonotype turned up many times. The rearrangement joins TRBV5-4 to TRBJ1-2, with TRBD1 matching over 7 bases. Trimming took 3 bases from V and 1 from J; bases not matched to a gene: 6. The CDR3 extends over 15 amino acids. Per germline, CDR1 SGHNT and CDR2 YYREEE (reference sequence). In DNA form, the CDR3 reads TGTGCCAGCAGCTCCGGGACAGCCAATAACTATGGCTACACCTTC. It yields the protein CASSSGTANNYGYTF.

A note on this clonotype: Compared with germline, one end of the junction differs, possibly owing to a read error. The V call is TRBV24-1, the J call TRBJ2-3; 8 bases map to TRBD2. CDR1 and CDR2 from the germline V gene are KGHDR and SFDVKD. The CDR3 covers 16 residues. The CDR3 loop reads CATSDLRGGLQDTQYF. CDR3 nucleotides: TGTGCCACCAGTGATTTACGGGGGGGACTGCAAGATACACAGTATTTT.

This clonotype was detected ten times or more. The J gene is TRBJ2-7, the V gene TRBV5-1; maybe TRBD1 (5 bases). The CDR3 length is 13 residues. CDR1 SGHRS and CDR2 YFSETQ come from the germline V gene. Trimming cost V 1 base and J 6 bases, with 11 bases left between them. The CDR3 DNA is TGCGCCAGCAGCTTGAGTATAAGGGGCGAGCAGTACTTC. Protein sequence: CASSLSIRGEQYF.

This clonotype was detected ten times or more. The chain links TRBV25-1 to TRBJ2-5; D gene ambiguous. Trimming stripped 4 bases from V and 2 bases from J, with 5 bases between. The CDR3 runs to 12 residues. Germline lookup yields CDR1 MGHDK and CDR2 SYGVNS. The CDR3 bases are TGTGCCAGCAGTGGGAGACAAGAGACCCAGTACTTC. Amino acids: CASSGRQETQYF.

This clonotype occurred many times. V usage is TRBV5-1 and J usage is TRBJ1-1; D remains unclear. Trimming removed 1 base at V and 0 bases at J, with 7 bases between. This CDR3 comprises 14 residues. Germline-derived CDR1 and CDR2 are SGHRS and YFSETQ. The chain's CDR3 is CASSLSPVNTEAFF. The CDR3, as DNA: TGCGCCAGCAGCTTGTCCCCGGTGAACACTGAAGCTTTCTTT. The entire variable domain, with the rest obtained from reference TRBV5-1 and TRBJ1-1, is as follows: KAGVTQTPRYLIKTRGQQVTLSCSPISGHRSVSWYQQTPGQGLQFLFEYFSETQRNKGNFPGRFSGRQFSNSRSEMNVSTLELGDSALYLCASSLSPVNTEAFFGQGTRLTVV.

The table lists this clonotype with many counts. The rearrangement links TRBV3-1 to TRBJ1-2; D remains unclear. Trimming stripped 1 base from V and 8 bases from J, with 8 bases between. CDR3 length: 12 residues. Germline assignment: CDR1 LGHDT and CDR2 YNNKEL (reference sequence). The CDR3 spells CASSQGKRGYTF. For the CDR3, the DNA is TGTGCCAGCAGCCAAGGGAAACGGGGCTACACCTTC.

This clonotype was picked up a small number of times. The chain carries TRBV7-9 and TRBJ2-5; a possible D gene is TRBD1 (6 bases). Trimming left V 2 bases short and J 2 bases short, with 15 bases between. Looked up from germline, CDR1 is SEHNR and CDR2 is FQNEAQ (reference sequence). This CDR3 spans 16 amino acids. CDR3 region: CASSLSGTTAQETQYF. The CDR3 DNA reads TGTGCCAGCAGCTTATCAGGGACAACCGCTCAAGAGACCCAGTACTTC.

To note about this clonotype: A far larger clone differs by one base, so this is likely a read error. The chain links TRBV6-2 or TRBV6-3 to TRBJ1-1; a possible D gene is TRBD1 (5 bases). The germline gives CDR1 MNHEY, CDR2 SVGEGT. The CDR3 covers 13 residues. CDR3 sequence: CDSSSGRNTEAFF. The CDR3 coding sequence is TGTGACAGCTCCTCAGGGAGGAACACTGAAGCTTTCTTT.

In this sample, this clonotype turned up many times. The V call is TRBV7-2, the J call TRBJ1-5, with D perhaps matching TRBD1 (6 bases). The V end was cut by 3 bases, the J end by 2 bases, with 11 bases between. The CDR3 extends over 15 amino acids. Germline CDR1 is SGHTA and CDR2 is FQGNSA. CDR3 in DNA: TGTGCCAGCAGCTTTAACAGGGACGGCAATCAGCCCCAGCATTTT. Protein sequence: CASSFNRDGNQPQHF.